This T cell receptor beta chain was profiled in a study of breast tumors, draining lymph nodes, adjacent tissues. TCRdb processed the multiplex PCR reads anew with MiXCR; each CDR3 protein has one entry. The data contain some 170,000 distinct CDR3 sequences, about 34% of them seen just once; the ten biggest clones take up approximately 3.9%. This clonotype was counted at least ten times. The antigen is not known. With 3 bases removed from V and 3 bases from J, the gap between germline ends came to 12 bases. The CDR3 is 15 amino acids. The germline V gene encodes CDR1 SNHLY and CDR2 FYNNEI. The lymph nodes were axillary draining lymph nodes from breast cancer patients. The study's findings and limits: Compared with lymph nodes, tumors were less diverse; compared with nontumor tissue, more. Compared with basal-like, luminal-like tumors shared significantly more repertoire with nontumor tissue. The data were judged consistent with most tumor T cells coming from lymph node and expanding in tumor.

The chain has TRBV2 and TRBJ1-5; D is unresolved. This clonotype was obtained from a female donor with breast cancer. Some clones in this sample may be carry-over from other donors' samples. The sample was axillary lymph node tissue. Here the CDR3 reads CASSDFVGLNQPQHF. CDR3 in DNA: TGTGCCAGCAGTGATTTTGTAGGCCTCAATCAGCCCCAGCATTTT.